This is a list of T cell receptor beta chains from one sample in a study of PD-1 blockade in classical Hodgkin lymphoma. Assay used: immunoSEQ multiplex PCR; TCRdb lists only in-frame clones, some missing. Of about 19,000 clones detected, 70% to 80% appear once; the ten largest clones hold roughly a sixth. Source: peripheral blood mononuclear cells (PBMCs), taken before the second cycle of nivolumab. The source is a human donor with classical Hodgkin lymphoma. Each CDR3 is given with its conserved first and last residue. A D gene is named only where the DNA matches it firmly. Clone sizes are given selectively: once, few, many, or a class where the clone is expanded.

>TRBV11-2|NA|few|TRBJ1-3
CASSQGDTVSGNTIYF
TGTGCCAGCAGCCAAGGAGACACAGTCTCTGGAAACACCATATATTTT
>TRBV11-2|NA|NA|TRBJ1-1
CASSLEGRGWDTEAFF
TGTGCCAGCAGCTTAGAGGGAAGGGGTTGGGACACTGAAGCTTTCTTT
>TRBV10-3|TRBD1|NA|TRBJ2-5
CAINEDRLETQYF
TGTGCCATCAACGAGGACAGGTTAGAGACCCAGTACTTC
>TRBV7-8|TRBD2|NA|TRBJ2-1
CASSLRLAGNNEQFF
TGTGCCAGCAGCTTAAGGCTAGCGGGGAACAATGAGCAGTTCTTC
>TRBV6-1|TRBD1|NA|TRBJ1-5
CASSARDRGGGNQPQHF
TGTGCCAGCAGTGCCCGGGACAGGGGAGGTGGCAATCAGCCCCAGCATTTT
>TRBV13|TRBD1|few|TRBJ1-4
CASSSGTGYEKLFF
TGTGCCAGCAGCTCCGGGACAGGGTATGAAAAACTGTTTTTT
>TRBV11-3|TRBD1|NA|TRBJ2-3
CASSPMAGTGVKDTQYF
TGTGCCAGCAGCCCTATGGCCGGGACAGGGGTGAAAGATACGCAGTATTTT
>TRBV4-3|NA|NA|TRBJ1-5
CASSQDNFQPQHF
TGCGCCAGCAGCCAAGATAATTTTCAGCCCCAGCATTTT
>TRBV5-1|NA|few|TRBJ2-1
CASSSTTYNEQFF
TGCGCCAGCAGCTCGACAACTTACAATGAGCAGTTCTTC
>TRBV18|NA|NA|TRBJ1-5
CASSADSGSISNQPQHF
TGTGCCAGCTCAGCAGACAGCGGGTCTATTAGCAATCAGCCCCAGCATTTT
>TRBV6-5|NA|NA|TRBJ2-5
CASSYRDNQETQYF
TGTGCCAGCAGTTACCGGGACAACCAAGAGACCCAGTACTTC
>TRBV5-6|NA|NA|TRBJ1-1
CASSLNTEAFF
TGTGCCAGCAGCCTGAACACTGAAGCTTTCTTT
>TRBV7-9|NA|NA|TRBJ1-2
CASSFGHSFDPDGYTF
TGTGCCAGCAGCTTTGGACATTCGTTCGACCCGGATGGCTACACCTTC
>TRBV7-2|NA|NA|TRBJ2-1
CASSLSPHSYNEQFF
TGTGCCAGCAGCTTATCACCCCACTCCTACAATGAGCAGTTCTTC
>TRBV4-3|NA|NA|TRBJ2-1
CASSQAPGGPSYNEQFF
TGCGCCAGCAGCCAAGCTCCCGGGGGTCCTTCCTACAATGAGCAGTTCTTC
>TRBV10-1|TRBD2|NA|TRBJ2-3
CASSDREGLAGARTDTQYF
TGCGCCAGCAGTGACAGGGAGGGACTAGCGGGGGCCCGCACAGATACGCAGTATTTT
>TRBV10-1|TRBD1|NA|TRBJ1-1
CASSESHGGPVRTGSTEAFF
TGCGCCAGCAGTGAGTCTCACGGGGGGCCCGTCCGGACAGGGTCCACTGAAGCTTTCTTT
>TRBV18|TRBD2|few|TRBJ2-7
CASSLIGTSGAYEQYF
TGTGCCAGCTCACTGATCGGGACTAGCGGCGCCTACGAGCAGTACTTC
>TRBV10-3|NA|NA|TRBJ1-2
CAIRGTGSGYTF
TGTGCCATCAGGGGAACAGGGTCTGGCTACACCTTC
>TRBV5-6|NA|NA|TRBJ2-3
CASSVVGTDTQYF
TGTGCCAGCAGCGTCGTGGGCACAGATACGCAGTATTTT
>TRBV7-2|TRBD2|NA|TRBJ2-1
CASSLGGSGYNEQFF
TGTGCCAGCAGCTTAGGCGGGAGCGGGTACAATGAGCAGTTCTTC
>TRBV7-3|NA|NA|TRBJ2-2
CASGTGAGNTGELFF
TGTGCCAGCGGGACCGGGGCAGGGAATACCGGGGAGCTGTTTTTT
>TRBV7-2|TRBD1|NA|TRBJ2-1
CASSPPDRGYNEQFF
TGTGCCAGCAGCCCCCCGGACAGGGGCTACAATGAGCAGTTCTTC
>TRBV11-2|TRBD1|NA|TRBJ2-1
CASSSSRGLGEQFF
TGTGCCAGCAGCTCCTCGAGGGGGCTAGGGGAGCAGTTCTTC
>TRBV30|TRBD1|NA|TRBJ1-6
CAWSEGQGNSPLHF
TGTGCCTGGAGTGAGGGACAGGGCAATTCACCCCTCCACTTT
>TRBV6-1|TRBD2|NA|TRBJ2-7
CASSAAGTSGTLYEQYF
TGTGCCAGCAGTGCGGCAGGGACTAGCGGGACTCTTTACGAGCAGTACTTC
>TRBV5-5|TRBD2|once|TRBJ2-1
CASSTYSGSSYNEQFF
TGTGCCAGCAGCACCTATAGCGGGAGCTCCTACAATGAGCAGTTCTTC
>TRBV15|NA|NA|TRBJ1-1
CATSQGYTEAFF
TGTGCCACCAGCCAGGGTTACACTGAAGCTTTCTTT
>TRBV5-1|TRBD2|few|TRBJ2-3
CASRLAGDRTDTQYF
TGCGCCAGCAGGCTAGCGGGGGATCGCACAGATACGCAGTATTTT
>TRBV29-1|NA|NA|TRBJ2-1
CSVEGGHHNEQFF
TGCAGCGTTGAAGGCGGACATCACAATGAGCAGTTCTTC
>TRBV10-3|TRBD1|NA|TRBJ1-1
CAISGGTGAEAFF
TGTGCCATCAGTGGGGGGACAGGAGCTGAAGCTTTCTTT
>TRBV19|NA|NA|TRBJ1-4
CASSIVRGQLFF
TGTGCCAGTAGTATCGTCAGGGGCCAACTGTTTTTT
>TRBV5-1|NA|NA|TRBJ1-5
CASSSDSGGGPQHF
TGCGCCAGCAGCTCGGACAGTGGCGGGGGGCCCCAGCATTTT
>TRBV27|NA|once|TRBJ2-7
CASSLSHSRPIRDQYF
TGTGCCAGCAGTTTATCGCATAGTAGGCCGATACGAGATCAGTACTTC
>TRBV5-1|TRBD2|NA|TRBJ2-3
CASRRLAGTSTDTQYF
TGCGCCAGCCGGCGACTAGCGGGGACTAGCACAGATACGCAGTATTTT
>TRBV5-1|NA|NA|TRBJ1-6
CASSRGGPSVNSPLHF
TGCGCCAGCAGCCGGGGAGGGCCGTCGGTTAATTCACCCCTCCACTTT
>TRBV5-6|NA|NA|TRBJ1-2
CSRKTYGYTF
TGTAGTCGAAAGACCTATGGCTACACCTTC
>TRBV4-3|NA|NA|TRBJ2-6
CASSQDRGSGANVLTF
TGCGCCAGCAGCCAAGACAGGGGCTCTGGGGCCAACGTCCTGACTTTC
>TRBV19|NA|NA|TRBJ2-1
CASSMSGVTYNEQFF
TGTGCCAGTAGTATGTCCGGGGTCACCTACAATGAGCAGTTCTTC
>TRBV18|TRBD1|NA|TRBJ2-7
CASSFGTGTYEQYF
TGTGCCAGCTCCTTCGGGACAGGGACCTACGAGCAGTACTTC
>TRBV2|TRBD2|NA|TRBJ2-1
CASRLAGGNEQFF
TGTGCCAGCAGACTAGCGGGGGGGAATGAGCAGTTCTTC
>TRBV7-9|NA|NA|TRBJ1-4
CASSLQETGAEKLFF
TGTGCCAGCAGTCTACAGGAGACGGGTGCGGAAAAACTGTTTTTT
>TRBV19|TRBD2|NA|TRBJ2-3
CASSSLAGGDTDTQYF
TGTGCCAGTAGTAGTCTAGCGGGAGGCGACACAGATACGCAGTATTTT
>TRBV9|NA|NA|TRBJ1-5
CASSVGVTSNQPQHF
TGTGCCAGCAGCGTAGGGGTGACTAGCAATCAGCCCCAGCATTTT
>TRBV11-2|NA|NA|TRBJ2-7
CASSSYGGSNYEQYF
TGTGCCAGCAGCTCCTACGGCGGATCTAACTACGAGCAGTACTTC
>TRBV10-3|NA|few|TRBJ1-1
CAIAPGSTEAFF
TGTGCCATCGCCCCGGGCAGCACTGAAGCTTTCTTT
>TRBV10-3|TRBD2|NA|TRBJ2-1
CAISESLAGGLSSYNEQFF
TGTGCCATCAGTGAGTCATTAGCGGGAGGGCTTAGCTCCTACAATGAGCAGTTCTTC
>TRBV4-3|TRBD2|NA|TRBJ2-1
CASSQEGAPGLAGDEQFF
TGCGCCAGCAGCCAAGAAGGGGCCCCGGGACTAGCGGGAGATGAGCAGTTCTTC
>TRBV5-1|NA|few|TRBJ1-1
CASSLDTSNTEAFF
TGCGCCAGCAGCTTGGACACTTCAAACACTGAAGCTTTCTTT
>TRBV5-5|NA|once|TRBJ1-1
CASTGWTLNTEAFF
TGTGCCAGCACCGGGTGGACTTTGAACACTGAAGCTTTCTTT
>TRBV5-5|NA|NA|TRBJ1-5
CASSLGQNNQPQHF
TGTGCCAGCAGCTTGGGACAGAACAATCAGCCCCAGCATTTT
>TRBV11-2|NA|NA|TRBJ1-1
CASSLGNLNTEAFF
TGTGCCAGCAGCTTGGGGAATCTGAACACTGAAGCTTTCTTT
>TRBV19|NA|NA|TRBJ1-5
CASTGSLNQPQHF
TGTGCCAGTACGGGCAGCCTCAATCAGCCCCAGCATTTT
>TRBV7-2|TRBD1|medium-sized|TRBJ1-6
CASSLGTGGFPPLHF
TGTGCCAGCAGCCTAGGGACAGGGGGCTTCCCACCCCTCCACTTT
>TRBV5-4|NA|NA|TRBJ2-5
CAAGPTETQYF
TGTGCCGCCGGGCCGACTGAGACCCAGTACTTC
>TRBV10-3|TRBD2|NA|TRBJ2-3
CATSRGTDTQYF
TGTGCCACTTCGCGGGGGACAGATACGCAGTATTTT
>TRBV28|NA|few|TRBJ1-2
CASQGISNYGYTF
TGTGCCAGCCAAGGGATCTCGAACTATGGCTACACCTTC
>TRBV30|TRBD1|NA|TRBJ1-6
CAWGDSHSPLHF
TGTGCCTGGGGGGACAGTCATTCACCCCTCCACTTT
>TRBV9|TRBD1|NA|TRBJ1-2
CASSARQGGVYGYTF
TGTGCCAGCAGCGCTCGACAGGGAGGGGTTTATGGCTACACCTTC